One sample yielded the 26 T cell receptor beta chains listed below, sequenced in a study of radiation and T cells in renal cell carcinoma. Time point of the sample: baseline pretreatment blood. As to treatment: 15 Gy SBRT to primary tumor, nephrectomy 4 weeks later. The protocol was immunoSEQ multiplex PCR, while the TCRdb copy is restricted to in-frame clones and leaves out a portion. Of approximately 120,000 clones detected, roughly four fifths appear once; the ten largest clones hold 2.5% to 3.5%. The starting material was blood, obtained from a patient whose treatment included radiotherapy and nephrectomy. The receptors come from a woman in her sixties or seventies with renal cell carcinoma.

This clone was seen once. V usage is TRBV6-1 and J usage is TRBJ1-3; D remains unclear. The germline V gene has CDR1 MNHNS and CDR2 SASEGT. The CDR3 totals 13 residues. V lost 8 bases to trimming and J lost 0 bases, with 8 bases between them. The CDR3 sequence: CASGPNSGNTIYF. As DNA, the CDR3 is TGTGCCAGCGGGCCAAACTCTGGAAACACCATATATTTT.

The J gene is TRBJ1-2, the V gene TRBV18, with D perhaps TRBD1 (5 bases). Trimming left V 4 bases short and J 2 bases short, with 11 bases between. The CDR3 has 14 amino acids. CDR1 and CDR2 (germline): KGHSH, LQKENI. CDR3 coding DNA: TGTGCCAGCTCACTAGCACAGGAGAACTATGGCTACACCTTC. Protein: CASSLAQENYGYTF.

This chain uses TRBV6-6 with TRBJ1-2, with D uncertain. CDR1 is MNHNY, CDR2 SVGAGI, per germline (reference sequence). The CDR3 contains 16 residues. Trimming left V 4 bases short and J 1 base short, with 16 bases between. The CDR3 spells CASSWTGSRDNYGYTF. Here the CDR3 DNA reads TGTGCCAGCAGTTGGACCGGAAGTCGGGATAACTATGGCTACACCTTC.

The chain recombines TRBV18 with TRBJ1-2; 7 nucleotides match TRBD1. The CDR3 contains 15 residues. V gave up 6 bases and J gave up 2 bases; unmatched junction bases: 9. Germline CDR1 is KGHSH and CDR2 is LQKENI. As DNA, the CDR3 is TGTGCCAGCTCGCAGACTCCGGGACAGAACTATGGCTACACCTTC. Amino acid sequence: CASSQTPGQNYGYTF.

This sequence joins TRBV29-1 and TRBJ2-7, with D tentatively TRBD1 (6 bases). Trimming shortened V by 6 bases and J by 0 bases, and 15 bases separated the two germline ends. Germline V gene data show CDR1 as SQVTM and CDR2 as ANQGSEA. There are 14 residues in the CDR3. In DNA, the CDR3 is TGCAGCGTCAAGATCCGGGACATCTCCTACGAGCAGTACTTC. Translating it yields CSVKIRDISYEQYF.

The DNA of the CDR3 is TGTGCCAGCAGCCTACTAGCGGGGGCGACAGATACGCAGTATTTT. It yields the protein CASSLLAGATDTQYF. The J gene is TRBJ2-3, the V gene TRBV25-1, with 11 nucleotides matching TRBD2. CDR1 and CDR2 from the germline V gene are MGHDK and SYGVNS. J lost 3 bases, V lost 6 bases, and 5 bases had no gene match. This CDR3 contains 15 residues.

This rearrangement joins TRBV9 to TRBJ1-1, with a tentative D call TRBD1 (5 bases). CDR1 is SGDLS and CDR2 is YYNGEE in the germline V gene. The CDR3 contains 15 residues. The V end lost 3 bases, the J end lost 3 bases, and 15 bases lay between the germline ends. The CDR3 is CASSETSGGDTEAFF. For the CDR3, the DNA is TGTGCCAGCAGCGAGACCTCAGGAGGGGACACTGAAGCTTTCTTT.

This clone was recorded only once. The V call is TRBV30, the J call TRBJ2-7; 11 bases align to TRBD1. V was pared by 8 bases and J by 4 bases, with 1 base of the junction left unmatched. CDR1 and CDR2 (germline): GTSNPN, SVGIG (reference sequence). This CDR3 is 11 amino acids long. CDR3 DNA: TGTGCCGGGACAGGGGGTTACGAGCAGTACTTC. As protein: CAGTGGYEQYF.

The V call is TRBV6-1, the J call TRBJ1-4, with D maybe TRBD1 (5 bases). The length of the CDR3 is 18 residues. Trimming removed 2 bases from V and 3 bases from J, with 19 bases in between. Germline assignment: CDR1 MNHNS and CDR2 SASEGT. The CDR3 coding sequence is TGTGCCAGCAGTGAAAGGCTGGGAGGGACGGCACCTAATGAAAAACTGTTTTTT. It yields the protein CASSERLGGTAPNEKLFF.

The chain has TRBV6-5 and TRBJ2-1; TRBD2 agrees at 9 bases. Germline lookup yields CDR1 MNHEY and CDR2 SVGAGI. V lost 6 bases and J lost 6; bases outside the gene matches: 6. CDR3 size: 14 residues. Here the CDR3 reads CASSPSGTTNEQFF. As DNA, the CDR3 is TGTGCCAGCAGCCCTAGCGGGACTACCAATGAGCAGTTCTTC.

In regard to this clone: Other DNA sequences in the same sample also yield this CDR3. The chain couples TRBV19 to TRBJ1-5; TRBD1 agrees at 9 bases. Germline CDR1 reads LNHDA; CDR2 reads SQIVND (reference sequence). Trimming took 6 bases from V and 2 from J; bases not matched to a gene: 5. The CDR3 runs to 15 residues. DNA for the CDR3: TGTGCCAGTAGGGGGGGACAGGGAGGCAATCAGCCCCAGCATTTT. Translating gives CASRGGQGGNQPQHF.

The CDR3 sequence is CASSPTASTDTQYF. The DNA of the CDR3 is TGTGCCAGCAGCCCAACAGCTAGCACAGATACGCAGTATTTT. The chain has TRBV27 and TRBJ2-3; D not resolved. The CDR3 is made up of 14 amino acids. The ends were cut back, 6 bases at V and 0 bases at J, with 10 bases in the middle. The V gene's germline CDR1 is MNHEY and CDR2 SMNVEV (reference sequence).

The genes are TRBV7-3 and TRBJ2-2, with 8 bases identical to TRBD2. Unmatched junction bases numbered 10, after V lost 6 bases and J lost 4 bases. CDR3 length: 16 residues. From germline, CDR1 is SGHTA and CDR2 FQGTGA. For the CDR3, the DNA is TGTGCCAGCAGTCCAACTAGCGGCGCTTTCACCGGGGAGCTGTTTTTT. Protein: CASSPTSGAFTGELFF.

The genes are TRBV19 and TRBJ1-2, with TRBD1 matching over 7 bases. This CDR3 contains 13 residues. Losses at the gene ends were 5 bases for V and 4 bases for J; bases not matched to a gene: 4. CDR1 and CDR2 (germline): LNHDA, SQIVND (reference sequence). The CDR3 loop is CASSSGTVYGYTF. The CDR3 DNA reads as TGTGCCAGTAGTTCCGGGACAGTCTATGGCTACACCTTC.

The chain links TRBV7-9 to TRBJ2-2, with D perhaps matching TRBD1 (6 bases). V shed 3 bases and J shed 5 bases, with 25 bases lying between them. This CDR3 spans 19 amino acids. Germline CDR1 is SEHNR and CDR2 is FQNEAQ (reference sequence). The CDR3 sequence is CASSFQRGIVAKTTGELFF. As DNA, the CDR3 is TGTGCCAGCAGCTTCCAGAGGGGGATCGTGGCTAAAACGACCGGGGAGCTGTTTTTT.

The rearrangement joins TRBV28 to TRBJ2-6; a weak D match, TRBD1 (5 bases). The germline gives CDR1 MDHEN, CDR2 SYDVKM. V was clipped by 7 bases and J by 0 bases, with 19 bases between them. This CDR3 is 18 amino acids long. CDR3 nucleotide sequence: TGTGCCAGCAACTGGACCCCCGGACATCACTCTGGGGCCAACGTCCTGACTTTC. Protein sequence: CASNWTPGHHSGANVLTF.

A remark on this clone: The junction differs from germline at one of its ends, possibly a read error. In nucleotides, the CDR3 is TGTGCTAGCAGCCCACCCCCCGCCAGTCAGGAGACCCAGTACTTC. This sequence encodes CASSPPPASQETQYF. This chain uses TRBV7-7 with TRBJ2-5; D not certain. CDR1 SSHAT and CDR2 FNYEAQ come from the germline V gene (reference sequence). This CDR3 contains 15 residues.

The chain uses TRBV18 and TRBJ1-5; D not certain. The germline V and J ends were trimmed by 5 bases and 0 bases, with 17 bases remaining between them. CDR1 is KGHSH and CDR2 is LQKENI in the germline V gene. The CDR3 covers 17 residues. CDR3 residues: CASSTPGQNISNQPQHF. The DNA for the CDR3 is TGTGCCAGCTCAACCCCCGGGCAGAACATTAGCAATCAGCCCCAGCATTTT. Combining the CDR3 with reference TRBV18 and TRBJ1-5 gives the whole variable domain NAGVMQNPRHLVRRRGQEARLRCSPMKGHSHVYWYRQLPEEGLKFMVYLQKENIIDESGMPKERFSAEFPKEGPSILRIQQVVRGDSAAYFCASSTPGQNISNQPQHFGDGTRLSIL.

This chain connects TRBV9 to TRBJ2-2; D is unclear. The germline V gene encodes CDR1 SGDLS and CDR2 YYNGEE. This CDR3 has 16 residues. Trimming took off 0 bases at V and 5 bases at J, with 14 bases between the two ends. CDR3 DNA sequence: TGTGCCAGCAGCGTAGGACAAGGATCCCAAACCGGGGAGCTGTTTTTT. Protein product: CASSVGQGSQTGELFF.

This chain uses TRBV7-9 with TRBJ2-1; D remains unclear. Germline assignment: CDR1 SEHNR and CDR2 FQNEAQ (reference sequence). The CDR3 loop spans 13 amino acids. Trimming shortened V by 1 base and J by 6 bases, and 7 bases separated the two germline ends. CDR3 nucleotide sequence: TGTGCCAGCAGCTTAGAGGCCCCCAATGAGCAGTTCTTC. Translating gives CASSLEAPNEQFF.

The CDR3 region is CASSPGPNTGELFF. The CDR3, as DNA: TGTGCCAGCAGCCCTGGACCGAACACCGGGGAGCTGTTTTTT. The chain has TRBV21-1 and TRBJ2-2. TRBV21-1 is flagged as a pseudogene. The CDR3 contains 14 residues.

The genes are TRBV5-1 and TRBJ1-4; 7 positions match TRBD1. There are 16 residues in the CDR3. Per the germline V gene, CDR1 is SGHRS and CDR2 is YFSETQ. V was clipped by 4 bases and J by 1 base; unmatched bases: 7. The CDR3 region is CASSPFRQGTNEKLFF. CDR3 in DNA: TGCGCCAGCAGCCCTTTTAGACAGGGAACTAATGAAAAACTGTTTTTT.

With respect to this clone: The sample carries other DNA sequences with the same CDR3. The chain recombines TRBV6-5 with TRBJ1-2; 7 bases line up with TRBD1. The CDR3 totals 14 residues. From germline, CDR1 is MNHEY and CDR2 SVGAGI. V lost 0 bases to trimming and J lost 4 bases; unmatched junction nucleotides: 2. This CDR3 reads CASSYSTGFYGYTF. CDR3 DNA sequence: TGTGCCAGCAGTTACTCGACAGGGTTCTATGGCTACACCTTC.

This chain joins TRBV2 and TRBJ1-2; D gene unclear. With 3 bases removed from V and 8 bases from J, the gap between germline ends came to 7 bases. CDR1 is SNHLY, CDR2 FYNNEI, per germline. This CDR3 region has 11 residues. The CDR3 loop is CASSELRGYTF. The CDR3 DNA sequence: TGTGCCAGCAGTGAGCTCAGAGGCTACACCTTC.

The chain links TRBV6-6 to TRBJ2-7; 9 bases line up with TRBD1. The germline gives CDR1 MNHNY, CDR2 SVGAGI (reference sequence). The CDR3 length is 14 residues. The junction had 0 bases not matched to a gene; V was cut back by 0 bases and J by 3 bases. The CDR3 DNA reads as TGTGCCAGCAGTTACTCGACAGGGGGCTACGAGCAGTACTTC. Translation: CASSYSTGGYEQYF.

There are a few counts of this clone. The V gene is TRBV29-1, the J gene TRBJ1-1; unclear D gene. Trimming removed 6 bases at V and 0 bases at J, with 14 bases between. The germline CDR1 and CDR2 sequences are SQVTM and ANQGSEA. The CDR3 runs to 14 residues. The CDR3 bases are TGCAGCGTAGCAGACAACCTCTTGAACACTGAAGCTTTCTTT. Protein: CSVADNLLNTEAFF.